This T cell receptor beta chain stems from a study of cytomegalovirus exposure and HLA in healthy donors. The donors were part of the roughly 120-subject validation cohort, which stood apart from the approximately 640-subject first cohort. Germline V gives CDR1 SGHNT, CDR2 YYREEE (reference sequence). There are 13 residues in the CDR3. Trimming removed 1 base from V and 5 bases from J, with 9 bases in between. Measured with immunoSEQ multiplex PCR; TCRdb has only the in-frame clones, and not every one. The data hold 90,000 to 150,000 clones, with roughly 90% observed a single time. This clonotype was sampled from a woman under 30 in good health and CMV-seropositive. Sequenced input: PBMCs. The rearrangement links TRBV5-4 to TRBJ2-5; D is perhaps TRBD2 (6 bases). This CDR3 is CASSLSGRETQYF. The CDR3, as DNA: TGTGCCAGCAGCTTGTCAGGGAGGGAGACCCAGTACTTC.